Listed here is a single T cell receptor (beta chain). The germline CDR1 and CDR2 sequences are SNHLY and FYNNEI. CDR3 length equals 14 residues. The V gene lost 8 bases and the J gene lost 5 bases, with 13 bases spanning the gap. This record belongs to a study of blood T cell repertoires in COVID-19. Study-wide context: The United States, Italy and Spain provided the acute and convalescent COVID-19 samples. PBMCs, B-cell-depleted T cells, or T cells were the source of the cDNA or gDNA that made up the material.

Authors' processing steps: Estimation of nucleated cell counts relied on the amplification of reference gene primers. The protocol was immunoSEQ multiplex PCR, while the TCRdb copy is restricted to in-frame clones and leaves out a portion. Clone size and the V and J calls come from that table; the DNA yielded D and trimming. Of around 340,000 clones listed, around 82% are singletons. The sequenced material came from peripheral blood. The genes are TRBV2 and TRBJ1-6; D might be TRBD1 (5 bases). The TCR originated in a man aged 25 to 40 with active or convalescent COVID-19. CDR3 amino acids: CASLGGTDNSPLHF. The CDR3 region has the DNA TGTGCCAGCCTTGGGGGGACCGATAATTCACCCCTCCACTTT. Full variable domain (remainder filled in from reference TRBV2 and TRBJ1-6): EPEVTQTPSHQVTQMGQEVILRCVPISNHLYFYWYRQILGQKVEFLVSFYNNEISEKSEIFDDQFSVERPDGSNFTLKIRSTKLEDSAMYFCASLGGTDNSPLHFGNGTRLTVT.